The entry below gives a single T cell receptor (beta chain) sequence along with its context. Its antigen is not known. The PCR had 60 Vbeta and 13 Jbeta primers. Data came from immunoSEQ multiplex PCR; TCRdb stores just in-frame clones and leaves some out. Of around 100,000 clones listed, 76% are singletons. V lost 4 bases and J lost 1, with 15 bases in between. The germline CDR1 and CDR2 sequences are LNHDA and SQIVND (reference sequence). The CDR3 loop spans 16 amino acids. The entry originates in a study of cytomegalovirus exposure and HLA in healthy donors. Study findings and constraints: The study recorded about 150 TCR beta chains that were cytomegalovirus-associated. Researchers reported in a later analysis that a missense DCLRE1C variant was tied to TCR beta V- and J-gene trimming.

The TCR comes from a middle-aged man in good health and CMV-seronegative. V is TRBV19 and J is TRBJ2-3; tentatively, D is TRBD1 (6 bases). The sequenced material came from PBMCs. The CDR3 loop is CASSRTVSKGTDTQYF. In nucleotides, the CDR3 is TGTGCCAGTAGTAGGACAGTTAGTAAGGGCACAGATACGCAGTATTTT.